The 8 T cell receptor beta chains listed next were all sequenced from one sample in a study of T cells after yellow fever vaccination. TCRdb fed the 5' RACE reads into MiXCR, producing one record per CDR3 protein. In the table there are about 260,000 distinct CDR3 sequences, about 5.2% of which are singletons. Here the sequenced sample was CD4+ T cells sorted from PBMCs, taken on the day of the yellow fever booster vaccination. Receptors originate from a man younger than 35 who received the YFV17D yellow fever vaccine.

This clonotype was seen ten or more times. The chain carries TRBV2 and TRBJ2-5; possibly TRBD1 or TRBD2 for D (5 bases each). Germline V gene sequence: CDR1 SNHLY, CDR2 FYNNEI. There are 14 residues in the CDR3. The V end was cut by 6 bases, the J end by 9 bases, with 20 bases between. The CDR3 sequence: CASSPRTGPGAQYF. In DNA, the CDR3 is TGTGCCAGCAGCCCCCGGACGGGACCCGGGGCCCAGTACTTC.

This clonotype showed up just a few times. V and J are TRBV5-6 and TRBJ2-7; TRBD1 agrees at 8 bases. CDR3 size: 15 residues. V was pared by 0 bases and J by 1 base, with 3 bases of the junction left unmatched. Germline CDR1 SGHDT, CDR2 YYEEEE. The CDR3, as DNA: TGTGCCAGCAGCTTGGCCTACAGGGGGTCCTACGAGCAGTACGTC. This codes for CASSLAYRGSYEQYV.

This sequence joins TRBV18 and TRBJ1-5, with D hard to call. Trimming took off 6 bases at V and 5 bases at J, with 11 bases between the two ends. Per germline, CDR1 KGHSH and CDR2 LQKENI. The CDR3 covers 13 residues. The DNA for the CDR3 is TGTGCCAGCTCCCTTGACATCGATCAGCCCCAGCATTTT. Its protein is CASSLDIDQPQHF.

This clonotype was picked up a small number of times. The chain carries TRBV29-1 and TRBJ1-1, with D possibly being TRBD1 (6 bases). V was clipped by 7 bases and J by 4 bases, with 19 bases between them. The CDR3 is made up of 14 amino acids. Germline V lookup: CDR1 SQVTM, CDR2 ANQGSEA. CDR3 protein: CSALAQGGGTEAFF. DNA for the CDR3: TGCAGCGCCCTAGCACAGGGTGGGGGCACTGAAGCTTTCTTT.

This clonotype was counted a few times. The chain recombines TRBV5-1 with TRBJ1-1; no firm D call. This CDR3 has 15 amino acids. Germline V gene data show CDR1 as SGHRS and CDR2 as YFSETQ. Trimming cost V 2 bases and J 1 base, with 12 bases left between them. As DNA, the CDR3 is TGCGCCAGCAGCTTAGGTTTGACACAGAACACTGAAGCTTTCTTT. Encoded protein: CASSLGLTQNTEAFF. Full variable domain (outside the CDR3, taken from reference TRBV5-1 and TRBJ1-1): KAGVTQTPRYLIKTRGQQVTLSCSPISGHRSVSWYQQTPGQGLQFLFEYFSETQRNKGNFPGRFSGRQFSNSRSEMNVSTLELGDSALYLCASSLGLTQNTEAFFGQGTRLTVV.

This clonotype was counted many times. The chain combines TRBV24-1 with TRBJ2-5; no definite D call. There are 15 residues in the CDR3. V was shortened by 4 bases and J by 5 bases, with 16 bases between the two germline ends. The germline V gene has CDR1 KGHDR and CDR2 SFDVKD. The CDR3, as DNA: TGTGCCACCAGTGACTCCGGCCCCTTCGGGGAGACCCAGTACTTC. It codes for CATSDSGPFGETQYF.

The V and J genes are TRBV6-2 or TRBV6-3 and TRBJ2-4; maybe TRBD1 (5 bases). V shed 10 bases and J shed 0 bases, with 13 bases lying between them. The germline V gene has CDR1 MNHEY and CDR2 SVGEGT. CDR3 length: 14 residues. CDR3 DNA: TGTGCCATCGCAGGGAAGAGAGCCAAAAACATTCAGTACTTC. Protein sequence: CAIAGKRAKNIQYF.

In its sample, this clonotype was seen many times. For the CDR3, the DNA is TGCAGCGTTGCGGGGAATGCAGGCTACACCTTC. Protein sequence: CSVAGNAGYTF. V gene TRBV29-1 combines with J gene TRBJ1-2; D gene uncertain. Trimming pared 4 bases from V and 8 bases from J, leaving 11 bases between. Germline lookup yields CDR1 SQVTM and CDR2 ANQGSEA. The CDR3 length is 11 residues.